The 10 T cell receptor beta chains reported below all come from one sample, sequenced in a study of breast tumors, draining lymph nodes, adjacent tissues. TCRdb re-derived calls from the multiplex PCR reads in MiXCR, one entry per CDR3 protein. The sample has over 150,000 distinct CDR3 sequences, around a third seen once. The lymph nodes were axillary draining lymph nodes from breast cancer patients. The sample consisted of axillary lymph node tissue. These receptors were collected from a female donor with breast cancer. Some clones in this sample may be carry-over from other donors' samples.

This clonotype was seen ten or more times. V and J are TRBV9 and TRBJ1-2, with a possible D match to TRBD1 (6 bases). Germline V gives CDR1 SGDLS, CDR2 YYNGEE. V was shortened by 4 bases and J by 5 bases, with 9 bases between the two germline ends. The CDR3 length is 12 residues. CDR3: CASSITGYGYTF. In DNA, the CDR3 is TGTGCCAGCAGCATTACAGGGTATGGCTACACCTTC.

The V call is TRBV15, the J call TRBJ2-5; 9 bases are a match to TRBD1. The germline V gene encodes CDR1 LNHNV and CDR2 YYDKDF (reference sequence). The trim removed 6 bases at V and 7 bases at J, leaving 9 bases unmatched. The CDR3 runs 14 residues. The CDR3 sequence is CATSKDRGEGTQYF. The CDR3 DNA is TGTGCCACCAGTAAAGACAGGGGGGAAGGGACCCAGTACTTC.

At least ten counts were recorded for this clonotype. Here the CDR3 DNA reads TGTGCCAGCAGCTTCCCAGTCCTCTCTGGAAACACCATATATTTT. This gives the protein CASSFPVLSGNTIYF. The genes are TRBV7-9 and TRBJ1-3, with unresolved D. V lost 3 bases and J 0 bases, leaving 9 bases between the germline ends. The CDR3 is made up of 15 amino acids. Germline CDR1 and CDR2: SEHNR and FQNEAQ (reference sequence).

CDR3 region: CASSLQGIGSPLHF. The CDR3, as DNA: TGTGCCAGCAGCTTACAGGGGATAGGATCACCCCTCCACTTT. This sequence joins TRBV7-9 and TRBJ1-6; a possible D gene is TRBD1 (6 bases). Trimming stripped 2 bases from V and 10 bases from J, with 12 bases between. This CDR3 is 14 amino acids long. Germline V CDR1 and CDR2: SEHNR, FQNEAQ (reference sequence).

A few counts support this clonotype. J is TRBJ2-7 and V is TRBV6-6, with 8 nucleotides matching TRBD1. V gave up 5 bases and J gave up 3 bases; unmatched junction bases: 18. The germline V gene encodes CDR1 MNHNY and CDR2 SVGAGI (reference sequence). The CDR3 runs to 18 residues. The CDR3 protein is CASSHPTVGDRNLYEQYF. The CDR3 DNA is TGTGCCAGCAGTCACCCGACAGTGGGGGACAGGAACCTCTACGAGCAGTACTTC.

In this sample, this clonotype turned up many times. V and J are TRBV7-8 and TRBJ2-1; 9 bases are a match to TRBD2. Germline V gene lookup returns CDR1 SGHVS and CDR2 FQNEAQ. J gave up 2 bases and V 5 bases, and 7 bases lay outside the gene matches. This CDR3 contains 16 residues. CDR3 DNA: TGTGCCAGCAGCATAACTAGCGGGCGTCCCTACAATGAGCAGTTCTTC. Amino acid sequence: CASSITSGRPYNEQFF.

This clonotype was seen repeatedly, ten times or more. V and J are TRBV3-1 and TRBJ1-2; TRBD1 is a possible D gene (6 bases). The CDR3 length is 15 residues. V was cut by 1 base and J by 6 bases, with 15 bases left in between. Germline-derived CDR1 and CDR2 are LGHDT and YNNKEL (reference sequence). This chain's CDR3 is CASSQGDRPGNGYTF. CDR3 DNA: TGTGCCAGCAGCCAAGGTGACAGGCCGGGTAATGGCTACACCTTC.

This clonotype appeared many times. The CDR3 DNA sequence: TGCGCCAGCCGTCGTAGCGGGGGGGCGAACACCGGGGAGCTGTTTTTT. Translated, it gives CASRRSGGANTGELFF. The rearrangement joins TRBV4-1 to TRBJ2-2; TRBD2 matches at 11 bases. CDR1 is MGHRA, CDR2 YSYEKL, per germline. CDR3 length equals 16 residues. The V gene end was trimmed by 8 bases and the J gene end by 0 bases; junction bases not matched to a gene: 5.

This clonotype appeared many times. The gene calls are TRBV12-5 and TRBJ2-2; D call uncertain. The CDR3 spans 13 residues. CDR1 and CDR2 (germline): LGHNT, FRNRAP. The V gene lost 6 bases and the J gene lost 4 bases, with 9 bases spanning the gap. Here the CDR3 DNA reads TGTGCTAGTGGCCTCTTCGGCACCGGGGAGCTGTTTTTT. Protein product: CASGLFGTGELFF.

CDR3 in DNA: TGTGCCAGCTGCGGTTGGATATGCGATGGCTACACCTTC. This translates into CASCGWICDGYTF. J is TRBJ1-2 and V is TRBV2; no clear D gene. Germline loops: CDR1 SNHLY, CDR2 FYNNEI. Trimming left V 8 bases short and J 6 bases short, with 16 bases between. CDR3 size: 13 residues.